This T cell receptor beta chain was profiled in a study of T cell clones after liver transplantation. Study details: Graft-donor-reactive sequences were compared with third-party-reactive TCRbeta sequences from pre-transplant mixed lymphocyte reactions. Three of eight recipients were HCV-positive; others had non-autoimmune, non-viral indications. Without induction therapy, subjects received standard immunosuppression until 12-24 months post-transplant.

CDR3 length: 17 residues. Germline V gene data show CDR1 as LGHNA and CDR2 as YNFKEQ. J was trimmed by 4 bases and V by 4 bases; bases with no gene match: 7. Study findings and constraints: Conclusions were preliminary, with small, heterogeneous patient groups.

Notes on this clone: The antigen remains undetermined.

Here immunoSEQ multiplex PCR was the method, and the copy in TCRdb shows in-frame clones only, minus some. The sample contains about 75,000 clones, around four fifths of which appear only once. The chain combines TRBV4-2 with TRBJ2-1, with 13 positions matching TRBD2. The TCR sequence derives from a human patient who received a liver transplant. Some of the T cells may derive from the graft donor. Material: CD4+ T cells from blood, obtained 48 to 50 months after liver transplant. This chain's CDR3 is CASSRQTSGRLYNEQFF. In DNA form, the CDR3 reads TGTGCCAGCAGCCGACAGACTAGCGGGAGGCTGTACAATGAGCAGTTCTTC.